A single sample gave rise to the 13 T cell receptor beta chains below, sequenced in a study of regulatory T cells in long-lasting Graves disease (dated by TCRdb to about 2021). Taken with the paper, the label for time point translates to: newly diagnosed GD, antithyroid drugs for less than 3 months. For both TCR sequencing and RNA sequencing, RNA was extracted from PBMCs in TRIzol. Library method: multiplex PCR. Sequencing relied on an Illumina HiSeq 4000. CDR3 regions were amplified by Arm-PCR with iRepertoire HTBI primers to construct TCR beta libraries. TCRdb reran the public reads through fastp at Q25 and MiXCR, keeping productive beta chains. Entries that share a CDR3 protein sequence are merged under the most common genes and DNA. The sample records more than 400,000 distinct CDR3 sequences, around 16% of which are singletons. The ten largest clones capture 10% to 15% of the sample. The sample was also linked to a second study, of T cells in Graves' hyperthyroidism and ophthalmopathy.

The source material was peripheral blood mononuclear cells (PBMCs), sampled at new diagnosis, from a patient treated with antithyroid drugs. The receptors here all came from a middle-aged man with Graves disease. Donor details come from another sample of the same person, matched by shared clones.

Many counts were recorded for this clonotype. J is TRBJ2-7 and V is TRBV11-3; 11 nucleotides agree with TRBD2. The CDR3 is 18 residues long. Germline CDR1 reads SGHNT; CDR2 reads YENEEA. V gave up 4 bases and J gave up 5 bases; unmatched junction bases: 16. DNA of the CDR3: TGTGCCAGCAGCTCACCGTCCGAACTAGCGGGAGTAGGCAACGAGCAGTACTTC. Amino acid sequence: CASSSPSELAGVGNEQYF.

There are a few counts of this clonotype. The rearrangement uses TRBV10-1 and TRBJ2-5; possibly TRBD2 for D (5 bases). V lost 2 bases to trimming and J lost 5 bases, with 12 bases between them. The CDR3 is made up of 14 amino acids. Germline V gene lookup returns CDR1 WNHNN and CDR2 SYGVQD (reference sequence). As DNA, the CDR3 is TGCGCCAGCAGTGAGACAGATCGAGGGGAGACCCAGTACTTC. This encodes CASSETDRGETQYF.

The chain recombines TRBV6-9 with TRBJ2-1; no clear D. CDR1 and CDR2 from the germline V gene are MNHGY and SVAAGI. The length of the CDR3 is 13 residues. With 4 bases removed from V and 5 bases from J, the gap between germline ends came to 9 bases. CDR3 nucleotide sequence: TGTGCCAGCAGTTCCAGACCAGACAATGAGCAGTTCTTC. This encodes CASSSRPDNEQFF.

The genes are TRBV10-3 and TRBJ2-2; weak D call: TRBD1 (6 bases). V was shortened by 10 bases and J by 7 bases, with 19 bases between the two germline ends. The germline gives CDR1 ENHRY, CDR2 SYGVKD. There are 14 residues in the CDR3. The CDR3 protein is CASELEQGDGELFF. The CDR3 DNA reads as TGTGCCAGCGAACTCGAACAGGGTGACGGGGAGCTGTTTTTT.

The J gene is TRBJ2-3, the V gene TRBV6-1; D gene ambiguous. The germline CDR1 and CDR2 sequences are MNHNS and SASEGT. The CDR3 totals 12 residues. V gave up 8 bases and J gave up 4 bases, with 10 bases separating them. The CDR3 sequence: CASGQNPDTQYF. The CDR3 DNA is TGTGCCAGCGGCCAGAACCCAGATACGCAGTATTTT.

V usage is TRBV24-1 and J usage is TRBJ2-2; D remains unclear. The CDR3 is 16 amino acids. The V gene lost 4 bases and the J gene lost 6 bases, with 17 bases spanning the gap. The germline CDR1 and CDR2 sequences are KGHDR and SFDVKD. The CDR3 here is CATSDPKDGQAGELFF. The CDR3 DNA reads as TGTGCCACCAGTGACCCGAAGGACGGTCAAGCCGGGGAGCTGTTTTTT.

This clonotype showed up many times. The V and J genes are TRBV6-4 and TRBJ2-7; D is perhaps TRBD2 (6 bases). V lost 5 bases and J 6 bases, leaving 23 bases between the germline ends. CDR3 length equals 16 residues. Germline lookup yields CDR1 MRHNA and CDR2 SNTAGT. This CDR3 is CASSPNPGLGRLEQYF. The CDR3, as DNA: TGTGCCAGCAGTCCCAACCCGGGACTGGGACGTCTCGAGCAGTACTTC.

This clonotype was picked up many times. The chain uses TRBV30 and TRBJ2-2; D perhaps matches TRBD2 (5 bases). V was pared by 0 bases and J by 4 bases, with 15 bases between. The CDR3 loop spans 16 amino acids. Per germline, CDR1 GTSNPN and CDR2 SVGIG (reference sequence). The CDR3 loop is CAWSVLEGFGTGELFF. In DNA, the CDR3 is TGTGCCTGGAGTGTACTCGAGGGTTTCGGCACCGGGGAGCTGTTTTTT. The full variable domain, its missing parts supplied by reference TRBV30 and TRBJ2-2, is SQTIHQWPATLVQPVGSPLSLECTVEGTSNPNLYWYRQAAGRGLQLLFYSVGIGQISSEVPQNLSASRPQDRQFILSSKKLLLSDSGFYLCAWSVLEGFGTGELFFGEGSRLTVL.

This clonotype was seen at least ten times. This CDR3 reads CASSEWTAGKGEAFF. DNA for the CDR3: TGTGCCAGCAGTGAATGGACAGCCGGCAAAGGTGAAGCTTTCTTT. V gene TRBV28 combines with J gene TRBJ1-1; maybe TRBD1 (6 bases). CDR3 length: 15 amino acids. V gave up 5 bases and J gave up 7 bases, with 20 bases separating them. In germline, CDR1 is MDHEN, CDR2 SYDVKM.

Ten or more counts support this clonotype. J is TRBJ2-5 and V is TRBV28; no reliable D call. Germline assignment: CDR1 MDHEN and CDR2 SYDVKM. The CDR3 length is 16 residues. Between the trimmed V and J ends, which lost 2 bases and 3 bases, there was a span of 16 bases. The CDR3, as DNA: TGTGCCAGCAGTTTAATCGCTCACGGGCCTAAAGAGACCCAGTACTTC. It yields the protein CASSLIAHGPKETQYF.

This clonotype was seen many times. A read error may produce the germline difference seen at one junction end. The chain combines TRBV20-1 with TRBJ2-3; D may correspond to TRBD1 or TRBD2 (5 bases each). Germline values: CDR1 DFQATT, CDR2 SNEGSKA (reference sequence). CDR3 length: 14 residues. CDR3: CSAGDSGATDTQYF. The CDR3 region has the DNA TGCAGTGCTGGAGACTCCGGGGCCACAGATACGCAGTATTTT.

This clonotype was recorded many times. The chain combines TRBV9 with TRBJ2-7; 10 positions match TRBD1. The CDR3 contains 15 residues. Germline loops: CDR1 SGDLS, CDR2 YYNGEE. Trimming at V came to 4 bases and at J to 5 bases, leaving 9 bases not matched to a gene. The CDR3 DNA reads as TGTGCCAGCAGCAACCCCGGGACAGGGGTAAACGAGCAGTACTTC. Translating gives CASSNPGTGVNEQYF.

This clonotype was seen a few times. The genes are TRBV6-1 and TRBJ1-1; 7 nucleotides match TRBD1. V was pared by 1 base and J by 4 bases, with 6 bases of the junction left unmatched. Germline CDR1 MNHNS, CDR2 SASEGT. The CDR3 totals 15 residues. The CDR3 DNA is TGTGCCAGCAGTGAAGGAGAGGGGGCGAGCACTGAAGCTTTCTTT. Its protein product is CASSEGEGASTEAFF.